This is a list of T cell receptor beta chains from one sample in a study of cytomegalovirus exposure and HLA in healthy donors. Sequencing used immunoSEQ multiplex PCR; TCRdb keeps in-frame clones, though not all of them. The table has fewer than 120,000 clones, approximately 89% seen once. The source material was PBMCs. The receptors shown here come from a woman between 18 and 29 years old in good health and CMV-seronegative. Both conserved end residues are part of each CDR3. Rows give clone size only sometimes, using once, few, many, or a class for an expanded clone.

j_gene	v_gene	len	abundance	CDR3aa
TRBJ1-1	TRBV29-1	14	NA	CSVVVAGGNTEAFF
TRBJ1-6	TRBV10-2	16	NA	CASRVDRVSYNSPLHF
TRBJ1-2	TRBV7-9	14	NA	CASSQGRGNYGYTF
TRBJ1-1	TRBV30	14	few	CAWSPPRENTEAFF
TRBJ1-2	TRBV28	15	NA	CASTPRDIRNYGYTF
TRBJ2-3	TRBV7-2	17	NA	CASSLVLAGDPTDTQYF
TRBJ2-3	TRBV27	13	few	CAGARAPTDTQYF
TRBJ1-3	TRBV30	13	NA	CAWTSGVGNTIYF
TRBJ2-5	TRBV27	15	NA	CASSSLGTSEETQYF
TRBJ1-2	TRBV18	13	NA	CASSLNGQDGYTF
TRBJ2-1	TRBV5-8	14	NA	CASSLGQGYGEQFF
TRBJ2-3	TRBV7-2	15	NA	CASSLAGGQTDTQYF
TRBJ1-6	TRBV2	16	NA	CASSEGDRGPNSPLHF
TRBJ2-7	TRBV18	13	once	CASSPRGVDEQYF
TRBJ1-1	TRBV7-3	12	NA	CASSLGGDEAFF
TRBJ2-7	TRBV6-4	16	NA	CASSDSPGTGADEQYF
TRBJ2-1	TRBV7-9	11	NA	CASSVSVEQFF
TRBJ1-1	TRBV5-1	14	NA	CASSGTNMNTEAFF
TRBJ1-1	TRBV9	14	NA	CASSPTGMSTEAFF
TRBJ1-2	TRBV30	12	NA	CAGSSWNYGYTF
TRBJ2-7	TRBV7-2	14	NA	CASSTGASSYEQYF
TRBJ1-2	TRBV28	18	once	CASTPLGTAQGGTYGYTF
TRBJ2-3	TRBV11-3	14	NA	CASSFRGETDTQYF
TRBJ1-2	TRBV28	12	NA	CASSFRDYGYTF
TRBJ2-1	TRBV4-3	17	NA	CASSHPAGLAAYNEQFF
TRBJ2-7	TRBV28	13	NA	CASSSRESYEQYF
TRBJ1-5	TRBV2	15	few	CASSVLGTGNQPQHF
TRBJ2-7	TRBV28	17	NA	CASSPGTSGTTPYEQYF
TRBJ1-1	TRBV25-1	14	NA	CASSEQGANTEAFF
TRBJ1-3	TRBV29-1	13	NA	CSVRPRGGNTIYF
TRBJ2-1	TRBV11-3	15	NA	CASSLRTGMSNEQFF
TRBJ2-3	TRBV7-9	17	NA	CASSLAGDPRGWYTQYF
TRBJ1-4	TRBV7-8	13	NA	CASCRVTNEKLFF
TRBJ2-7	TRBV30	13	NA	CAWSVQASYEQYF
TRBJ2-7	TRBV10-1	13	NA	CASSQGQGGEQYF
TRBJ1-4	TRBV30	14	NA	CAWTQNRRREKLFF
TRBJ1-1	TRBV27	15	NA	CASSWAGTGNTEAFF
TRBJ2-1	TRBV7-2	14	NA	CASSLGGDYNEQFF